This T cell receptor beta chain was captured by sequencing in a study of blood T cells in healthy people across ages (dated by TCRdb to 2015 to 2017). As for the study more broadly: In model experiments, roughly one uniquely barcoded TCR beta cDNA molecule per two T cells was captured by template switching. Donors of different ages were randomly distributed across sequencing lanes to avoid experimental bias. Donors were grouped into four age groups: young (average 16 years), middle-aged (roughly 37), aged (roughly 67) and long-lived (approximately 82). For two donors (one aged 18 to 29 and one aged 80 or older), the study analyzed two additional independent replicas of 1 million unique cDNA reads from the same blood draw. Age-related changes in TCR beta repertoire diversity were measured in the study by deep sequencing normalized with unique cDNA molecular identifiers. Broader findings and caveats from the paper: Estimates of total diversity based on one million sequenced T cells were regarded as lower bounds and as underestimates. Compared with the aged group, more naive CD4+ T cells, fewer expanded clones and increased TCR diversity were shown by the long-lived group, suggesting age selection. The CMV infection status of donors was not known, potentially confounding age-related changes in expanded clonotypes. Observed TCR beta diversity correlated strongly with the percentage of naive T cells measured by flow cytometry. As age increased, observed TCR beta diversity per million T cells dropped in a roughly linear way, and a significant reduction was already evident by age around 41. Because profiling used bulk unsorted PBMCs, naive and antigen-experienced compartments could not be compared conclusively.

Systemically healthy Caucasian individuals from Russia, over 30 in total and aged about 6 to 100 years, were included as donors. About 10 milliliters of peripheral blood were collected from each donor into EDTA-treated Vacutainer tubes. Ficoll-Paque density-gradient centrifugation was used to isolate PBMCs, with at least 6 million per sample. Total RNA was extracted from PBMCs with Trizol reagent, with at least 6 micrograms obtained per sample. The percentages of naive CD45RAhigh/CD27high T cells were determined by flow cytometry on a PBMC aliquot from every donor. In its sample, this clonotype was seen a few times. Its binding antigen is unknown. No base quality values were provided; no much bigger clone lies one nucleotide off. The method behind the library was 5' RACE. The sequencer was an Illumina HiSeq 2500. A second PCR of 7 to 11 cycles was performed with a sample-barcoded 5' primer and a J-beta primer mix. Each TCR beta cDNA molecule received a unique molecular identifier from a template-switch 5' adaptor carrying 12 random nucleotides. Each sample yielded at least 2.5 million CDR3-containing paired-end reads. First-strand cDNA was synthesized from all RNA with the Mint cDNA synthesis kit, primed by a TRBC-specific oligonucleotide. Following uracil-DNA glycosylase treatment, all cDNA underwent a first 18-cycle PCR with the universal primers M1SS and BC2_uni_R. The authors processed their data as follows. Normalization of each sample was performed by random selection of 1 million high-quality reads, each carrying a distinct molecular identifier. Reads sharing molecular identifiers were discarded rather than binned into consensus sequences. MiTCR, with a Q25 quality threshold and the strictest error-elimination algorithm, was used for CDR3 identification, clonotype clustering and error correction. Lower-bound total TCR beta diversity was estimated with a nonparametric unseen species model using Euler transformation. TCRdb ran its own pipeline on the public reads, namely fastp trimming at Q25 and MiXCR clone calling, and kept in-frame beta chains. Under each unique CDR3 protein, matching rows form one entry showing the most common genes and DNA. The V and J calls and clone size come from TCRdb's table, not from the authors' own analysis. The sample profile shows some 690,000 distinct CDR3 sequences; 20% to 25% of them were found once. The ten largest clones add up to around a fifth of the sample.

V drops 0 bases and J drops 0 bases, leaving 23 bases in between. The CDR3, from cysteine to phenylalanine, totals 20 residues. Only the CDR3 DNA is retained, 60 bases long and in frame from the first base. From the germline V gene, CDR1 is SGDLS and CDR2 is YYNGEE. This sequence originates from a man between 65 and 85 years old in good health. Sequenced sample: blood. Recombination linked TRBV9 to TRBJ2-3; TRBD1 might be the D gene, on 6 matching bases. The DNA reads as follows: TGTGCCAGCAGCGTAGCGGGAACAGGGTCTTTAGCAACTAGCACAGATACGCAGTATTTT. It is translated as CASSVAGTGSLATSTDTQYF.